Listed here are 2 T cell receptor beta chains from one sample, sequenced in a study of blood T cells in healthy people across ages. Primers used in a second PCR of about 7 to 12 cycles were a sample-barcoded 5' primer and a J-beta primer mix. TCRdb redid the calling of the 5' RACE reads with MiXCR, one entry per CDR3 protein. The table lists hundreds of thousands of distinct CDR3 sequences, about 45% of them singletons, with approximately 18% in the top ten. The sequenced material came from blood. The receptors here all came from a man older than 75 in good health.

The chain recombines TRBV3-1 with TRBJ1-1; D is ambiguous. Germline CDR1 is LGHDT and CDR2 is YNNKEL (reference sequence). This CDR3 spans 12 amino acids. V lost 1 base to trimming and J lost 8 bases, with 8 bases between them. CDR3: CASSQVNAEAFF. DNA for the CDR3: TGTGCCAGCAGCCAAGTGAATGCGGAAGCTTTCTTT.

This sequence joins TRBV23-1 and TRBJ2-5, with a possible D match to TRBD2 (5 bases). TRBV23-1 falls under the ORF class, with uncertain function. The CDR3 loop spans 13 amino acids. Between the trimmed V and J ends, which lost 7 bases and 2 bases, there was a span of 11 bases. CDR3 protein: CASIRGRQETQYF. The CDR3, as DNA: TGCGCCAGCATACGGGGAAGGCAAGAGACCCAGTACTTC.